A single sample gave rise to the 10 T cell receptor beta chains below, sequenced in a study of OX40 agonist ivuxolimab in advanced cancers. Libraries were built with the immunoSEQ multiplex PCR assay. Here the immuneACCESS table is served through TCRdb, limited to in-frame sequences with V and J called. Missing clones are a known gap in these copies; in checked studies unresolved V genes cover under half, and the rest lacks a known reason. The sample table lists about 84,000 clones, around 94% of them with a count of one. In total, the top ten clones hold approximately 9.9% of the sample. The specimen comprised CD4+ or CD8+ T cells sorted from blood, sampled in a trial of the OX40 agonist ivuxolimab. These receptors were collected from an adult with an advanced solid tumor such as melanoma, head and neck, liver or kidney cancer.

The V and J genes are TRBV7-2 and TRBJ2-7; D gene ambiguous. V dropped 0 bases and J dropped 5 bases, with 5 bases sitting between them. The germline V gene encodes CDR1 SGHTA and CDR2 FQGNSA. The CDR3 totals 12 residues. The CDR3 nucleotides are TGTGCCAGCAGCTTAGCGCCCCACGAGCAGTACTTC. Translating it yields CASSLAPHEQYF.

CDR3 residues: CASKIGGLYPDNEQFF. DNA of the CDR3: TGTGCCAGTAAGATCGGGGGACTATATCCGGACAATGAGCAGTTCTTC. The rearrangement joins TRBV19 to TRBJ2-1; TRBD2 matches 7 bases. V gave up 7 bases and J gave up 5 bases; unmatched junction bases: 14. This CDR3 has 16 amino acids. CDR1 is LNHDA, CDR2 SQIVND, per germline (reference sequence).

V usage is TRBV27 and J usage is TRBJ1-1; 7 positions agree with TRBD1. The junction had 6 bases not matched to a gene; V was cut back by 5 bases and J by 6 bases. Germline V gives CDR1 MNHEY, CDR2 SMNVEV (reference sequence). The CDR3 has 13 residues. As DNA, the CDR3 is TGTGCCAGCAGTGACCAGGGGGAGCCTGAAGCTTTCTTT. This encodes CASSDQGEPEAFF.

The V gene is TRBV25-1, the J gene TRBJ2-3, with D perhaps assigned TRBD1 or TRBD2 (6 bases each). Trimming took off 2 bases at V and 2 bases at J, with 14 bases between the two ends. The CDR3 spans 16 residues. Germline CDR1 is MGHDK and CDR2 is SYGVNS. CDR3 in amino acids: CASSEVRGAFTDTQYF. In DNA, the CDR3 is TGTGCCAGCAGTGAAGTAAGGGGGGCGTTCACAGATACGCAGTATTTT.

This clone was counted once. The CDR3 loop reads CASSLGSPYEQYF. The CDR3 DNA sequence: TGTGCCAGCAGCTTAGGGAGTCCCTACGAGCAGTACTTC. The rearrangement links TRBV7-6 to TRBJ2-7; D ambiguous. The CDR3 is 13 amino acids. CDR1 is SGHVS, CDR2 FNYEAQ, per germline. V shed 1 base and J shed 2 bases, with 6 bases lying between them.

This chain links TRBV6-1 with TRBJ1-2; 7 bases align to TRBD1. The junction had 12 bases not matched to a gene; V was cut back by 3 bases and J by 5 bases. The length of the CDR3 is 16 residues. CDR1 MNHNS and CDR2 SASEGT come from the germline V gene. The CDR3 DNA is TGTGCCAGCAGTGATAAGGACAGGCGATTAGGGTATGGCTACACCTTC. This sequence encodes CASSDKDRRLGYGYTF.

The chain uses TRBV28 and TRBJ1-2; D is unresolved. Germline CDR1 MDHEN, CDR2 SYDVKM. The V end lost 3 bases, the J end lost 1 base, and 15 bases lay between the germline ends. The CDR3 spans 16 residues. CDR3 DNA sequence: TGTGCCAGCAGTTTTAGCCCGACCGGGAATAACTATGGCTACACCTTC. Its protein is CASSFSPTGNNYGYTF.

V is TRBV27 and J is TRBJ1-2, with D uncertain. This CDR3 region has 17 residues. Germline loops: CDR1 MNHEY, CDR2 SMNVEV (reference sequence). Deletions cut 2 bases from V and 2 bases from J, with 18 bases between. The CDR3: CASSLRWAGGGNYGYTF. In nucleotides, the CDR3 is TGTGCCAGCAGTTTAAGGTGGGCAGGAGGAGGCAACTATGGCTACACCTTC.

The chain is built from TRBV6-1 and TRBJ2-1; D is uncertain. Trimming removed 4 bases from V and 5 bases from J, with 9 bases in between. Germline V gene data show CDR1 as MNHNS and CDR2 as SASEGT. The CDR3 consists of 13 residues. CDR3 sequence: CASSVGRHNEQFF. The CDR3 nucleotides are TGTGCCAGCAGTGTTGGCCGCCACAATGAGCAGTTCTTC.

The rearrangement links TRBV11-2 to TRBJ2-7; possibly TRBD1 for D (6 bases). The V gene's germline CDR1 is SGHAT and CDR2 FQNNGV. CDR3 length: 15 residues. Trimming took 2 bases from V and 4 from J, leaving 15 bases between them. In DNA form, the CDR3 reads TGTGCCAGCAGCTTAAACTGGGACACCGCTTACGAGCAGTACTTC. The encoded protein is CASSLNWDTAYEQYF.